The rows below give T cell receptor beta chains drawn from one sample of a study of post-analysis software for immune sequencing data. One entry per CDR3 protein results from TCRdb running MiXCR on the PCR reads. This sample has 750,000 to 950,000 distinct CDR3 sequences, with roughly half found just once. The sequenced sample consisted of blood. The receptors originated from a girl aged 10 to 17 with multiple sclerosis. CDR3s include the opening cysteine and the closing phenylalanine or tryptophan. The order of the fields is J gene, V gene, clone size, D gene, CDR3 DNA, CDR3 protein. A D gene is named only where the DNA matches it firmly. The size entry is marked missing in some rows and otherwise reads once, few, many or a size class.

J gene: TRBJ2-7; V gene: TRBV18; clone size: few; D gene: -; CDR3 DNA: TGTGCCAGCTCACCATCCCCAAGGTACGAGCAGTACTTC; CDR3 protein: CASSPSPRYEQYF
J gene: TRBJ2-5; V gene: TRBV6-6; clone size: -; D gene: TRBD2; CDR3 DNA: TGTGCCAGCAGTTACGGTTCTAGCGGGGGGGCAGAGACCCAGTACTTC; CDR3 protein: CASSYGSSGGAETQYF
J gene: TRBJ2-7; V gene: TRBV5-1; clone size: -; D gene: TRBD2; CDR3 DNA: TGCGCCAGCAGCTGGGCACTAGCGGGGGGCTACGAGCAGTACTTC; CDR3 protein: CASSWALAGGYEQYF
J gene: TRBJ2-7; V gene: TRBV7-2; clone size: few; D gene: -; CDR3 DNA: TGTGCCAGCAGTCAAAGGGTTGGCTACGAGCAGTACTTC; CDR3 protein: CASSQRVGYEQYF
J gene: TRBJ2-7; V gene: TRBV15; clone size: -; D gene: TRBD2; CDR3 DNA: TGTGCCACCAGCAGACTAGCGGGGCCAACCTACGAGCAGTACTTC; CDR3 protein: CATSRLAGPTYEQYF
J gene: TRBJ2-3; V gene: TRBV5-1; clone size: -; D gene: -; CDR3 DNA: TGCGCCAGCAGCTTGAGTTGGGTAGATACGCAGTATTTT; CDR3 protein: CASSLSWVDTQYF
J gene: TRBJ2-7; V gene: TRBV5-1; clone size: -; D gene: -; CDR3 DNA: TGCGCCAGCAGCCGAGGATATCGGCAGGCCTACGAGCAGTACTTC; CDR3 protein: CASSRGYRQAYEQYF
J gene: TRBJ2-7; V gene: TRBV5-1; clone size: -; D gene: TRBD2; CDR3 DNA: TGCGCCAGCACTAGCGGGAGCGTGGGGACCTACGAGCAGTACTTC; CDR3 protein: CASTSGSVGTYEQYF
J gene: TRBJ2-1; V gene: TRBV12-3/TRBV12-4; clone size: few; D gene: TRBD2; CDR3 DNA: TGTGCCAGCAGTTTATCGGGTCTAGCGGGGGGGCAGAATGAGCAGTTCTTC; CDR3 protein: CASSLSGLAGGQNEQFF
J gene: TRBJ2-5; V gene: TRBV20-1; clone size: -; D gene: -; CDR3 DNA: TGCAGTGCTCATTGGACGACTGAGACCCAGTACTTC; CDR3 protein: CSAHWTTETQYF
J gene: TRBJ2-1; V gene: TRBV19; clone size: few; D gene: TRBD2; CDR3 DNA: TGTGCCAGTAGTCAAACGGGGGGGCTTCCCAATGAGCAGTTCTTC; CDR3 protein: CASSQTGGLPNEQFF
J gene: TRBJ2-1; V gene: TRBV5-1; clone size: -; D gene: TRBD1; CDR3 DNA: TGCGCCAGCAGGTCCCTACAGGGGGCGATTAGGGGCAATGAGCAGTTCTTC; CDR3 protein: CASRSLQGAIRGNEQFF
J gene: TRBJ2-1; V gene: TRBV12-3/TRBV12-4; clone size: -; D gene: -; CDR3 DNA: TGTGCCAGCAGTACCCCGGGACCCTACAATGAGCAGTTCTTC; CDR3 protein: CASSTPGPYNEQFF